One and the same sample provided the 28 T cell receptor beta chains below, sequenced in a study of blood T cell repertoires in COVID-19. Repertoires were generated with immunoSEQ multiplex PCR, while TCRdb's copy carries only in-frame clones and drops some. The sample has around 100,000 clones; 82% are singletons. The specimen was peripheral blood. These receptors originate from a man in his sixties or seventies with acute or convalescent COVID-19.

The V call is TRBV12-3 or TRBV12-4, the J call TRBJ1-1, with D unclear. The germline V and J ends were trimmed by 2 bases and 6 bases, with 7 bases remaining between them. This CDR3 comprises 12 residues. CDR3 nucleotide sequence: TGTGCCAGCAGTTTAAATTCCGCTGAAGCTTTCTTT. Translating gives CASSLNSAEAFF.

This rearrangement joins TRBV14 to TRBJ2-7, with 7 bases matching TRBD2. Germline CDR1 and CDR2: SGHDN and FVKESK. Trimming took 1 base from V and 4 from J; bases not matched to a gene: 10. CDR3 length equals 16 residues. Here the CDR3 DNA reads TGTGCCAGCAGCCAAGTGCTTGGCGGCGGGAGATACGAGCAGTACTTC. Its translation: CASSQVLGGGRYEQYF. The variable domain in full, with the rest retrieved from reference TRBV14 and TRBJ2-7, is EAGVTQFPSHSVIEKGQTVTLRCDPISGHDNLYWYRRVMGKEIKFLLHFVKESKQDESGMPNNRFLAERTGGTYSTLKVQPAELEDSGVYFCASSQVLGGGRYEQYFGPGTRLTVT.

The V call is TRBV5-1, the J call TRBJ2-7, with 9 bases lining up with TRBD1. The V gene end was trimmed by 5 bases and the J gene end by 5 bases; junction bases not matched to a gene: 5. This CDR3 has 13 residues. Germline lookup yields CDR1 SGHRS and CDR2 YFSETQ. CDR3 DNA: TGCGCCAGCAGGCGGGACAGGGTCCACGAGCAGTACTTC. Protein sequence: CASRRDRVHEQYF.

The J gene is TRBJ2-6, the V gene TRBV19, with 13 bases that match TRBD2. The junction had 4 bases not matched to a gene; V was cut back by 3 bases and J by 2 bases. The V gene's germline CDR1 is LNHDA and CDR2 SQIVND (reference sequence). This CDR3 is built from 18 residues. The CDR3: CASSILGLAGAGANVLTF. The CDR3 DNA sequence: TGTGCCAGTAGTATCTTAGGACTAGCGGGAGCTGGGGCCAACGTCCTGACTTTC.

The CDR3 spells CASSYTQGLDQPQHF. The CDR3 DNA follows: TGTGCCAGCAGTTATACCCAGGGCTTGGATCAGCCCCAGCATTTT. The chain uses TRBV6-2 or TRBV6-3 and TRBJ1-5, with D possibly being TRBD1 (5 bases). The CDR3 loop spans 15 amino acids. CDR1 is MNHEY, CDR2 SVGEGT, per germline. Trimming left V 3 bases short and J 5 bases short, with 14 bases between.

The chain links TRBV3-1 (or the pseudogene TRBV3-2) to TRBJ2-7, with TRBD2 matching 9 bases. The germline gives CDR1 LGHDT, CDR2 YNNKEL (reference sequence). The CDR3 totals 13 residues. The J segment lost 5 bases and the V segment lost 4 bases, leaving 3 bases of the junction unmatched. This CDR3 reads CASSLAGVNEQYF. CDR3 DNA: TGTGCCAGCAGCCTAGCGGGAGTTAACGAGCAGTACTTC.

The gene calls are TRBV28 and TRBJ1-1; D is perhaps TRBD1 (6 bases). Trimming stripped 5 bases from V and 6 bases from J, with 19 bases between. The CDR3 extends over 15 amino acids. The V gene's germline CDR1 is MDHEN and CDR2 SYDVKM. CDR3 DNA: TGTGCCAGCAGTGCCTATTATAGGGGGTACCCTGAAGCTTTCTTT. Its protein is CASSAYYRGYPEAFF.

The V gene is TRBV3-1 (or the pseudogene TRBV3-2), the J gene TRBJ2-7, with D hard to call. V was pared by 1 base and J by 10 bases, with 8 bases between. Germline values: CDR1 LGHDT, CDR2 YNNKEL (reference sequence). This CDR3 comprises 11 residues. CDR3 sequence reads: CASSQGQEQYF. Written as DNA, the CDR3 is TGTGCCAGCAGCCAAGGGCAGGAACAGTACTTC.

This clone has just one count. This chain joins TRBV5-1 and TRBJ2-1; 8 bases fit TRBD2. This CDR3 spans 15 amino acids. The V and J ends lost 0 bases and 3 bases, in that order; junction bases with no gene match: 2. Germline V lookup: CDR1 SGHRS, CDR2 YFSETQ. The CDR3 DNA reads TGCGCCAGCAGCTTGGGGCGGGGGGTCTACAATGAGCAGTTCTTC. Translating it yields CASSLGRGVYNEQFF.

This chain links TRBV12-3 or TRBV12-4 with TRBJ2-1; tentative D call: TRBD2 (6 bases). CDR3 length: 13 amino acids. Trimming took off 0 bases at V and 10 bases at J, with 10 bases between the two ends. CDR3: CASSLASGGEQFF. The DNA of the CDR3 is TGTGCCAGCAGTTTAGCTAGTGGGGGGGAGCAGTTCTTC.

This rearrangement joins TRBV7-2 to TRBJ2-3; 12 bases are shared with TRBD2. The CDR3 is 19 amino acids. Trimming at V came to 3 bases and at J to 7 bases, leaving 17 bases not matched to a gene. CDR1 and CDR2 from the germline V gene are SGHTA and FQGNSA. The CDR3 sequence: CASSFLSQRLAGAGNTQYF. In DNA, the CDR3 is TGTGCCAGCAGCTTTTTATCCCAACGACTAGCGGGGGCTGGGAATACGCAGTATTTT.

This clone showed up just a few times. The rearrangement joins TRBV2 to TRBJ2-7; no clear D. CDR3 length: 14 residues. V lost 6 bases, J lost 0 bases, and 12 bases lay in between. CDR1 and CDR2 (germline): SNHLY, FYNNEI. The CDR3 spells CASRAVFSSYEQYF. The CDR3 DNA reads as TGTGCCAGCAGGGCAGTCTTCAGCTCCTACGAGCAGTACTTC.

The chain combines TRBV27 with TRBJ2-3; D unresolved. This CDR3 region has 17 residues. Trimming took off 11 bases at V and 0 bases at J, with 24 bases between the two ends. Germline CDR1 is MNHEY and CDR2 is SMNVEV (reference sequence). The CDR3 DNA is TGTGCCCCCCCAGGCAGAAAATTCTCCAATAGCACAGATACGCAGTATTTT. It is translated as CAPPGRKFSNSTDTQYF.

The rearrangement uses TRBV3-1 (or the pseudogene TRBV3-2) and TRBJ2-7, with 10 bases aligning to TRBD2. From germline, CDR1 is LGHDT and CDR2 YNNKEL (reference sequence). The CDR3 length is 15 residues. J lost 3 bases, V lost 4 bases, and 6 bases had no gene match. CDR3 DNA sequence: TGTGCCAGCAGCCCCTCAACTAGCGGGGTCTACGAGCAGTACTTC. This sequence encodes CASSPSTSGVYEQYF.

The rearrangement joins TRBV10-3 to TRBJ1-3; no definite D call. This CDR3 is 14 amino acids long. Trimming left V 6 bases short and J 0 bases short, with 9 bases between. Germline V gene data show CDR1 as ENHRY and CDR2 as SYGVKD. The CDR3 bases are TGTGCCATCAGCTCCGGGTCCTCTGGAAACACCATATATTTT. Its protein is CAISSGSSGNTIYF.

The CDR3 protein is CASSQDHRENTEAFF. CDR3 bases: TGTGCCAGCAGCCAAGATCACAGGGAGAACACTGAAGCTTTCTTT. The chain uses TRBV4-2 and TRBJ1-1; TRBD1 is a possible D gene (6 bases). The V end was cut by 0 bases, the J end by 1 base, with 9 bases between. The CDR3 contains 15 residues. Looked up from germline, CDR1 is LGHNA and CDR2 is YNFKEQ.

This sequence joins TRBV29-1 and TRBJ2-7; 7 positions agree with TRBD1. V lost 7 bases and J lost 3; bases outside the gene matches: 9. Per germline, CDR1 SQVTM and CDR2 ANQGSEA. The CDR3 extends over 13 amino acids. Here the CDR3 reads CSAEGDSNYEQYF. The CDR3 coding sequence is TGCAGCGCGGAAGGGGACAGTAACTACGAGCAGTACTTC.

CDR3 protein: CASSPGTGPKSLSDTEAFF. The CDR3 DNA reads as TGTGCCAGCAGCCCGGGGACAGGGCCTAAAAGCCTTTCGGACACTGAAGCTTTCTTT. V gene TRBV7-6 combines with J gene TRBJ1-1; 9 bases match TRBD1. CDR3 length equals 19 residues. Germline CDR1 and CDR2: SGHVS and FNYEAQ. V shed 5 bases, J shed 3 bases, and the junction held 19 bases outside the gene matches.

The chain carries TRBV7-3 and TRBJ2-5; TRBD2 matches at 9 bases. Germline lookup yields CDR1 SGHTA and CDR2 FQGTGA. CDR3 length equals 15 residues. V was clipped by 8 bases and J by 4 bases; unmatched bases: 11. This chain's CDR3 is CASAETAGGPETQYF. The CDR3 DNA follows: TGTGCCAGCGCCGAGACCGCGGGGGGGCCAGAGACCCAGTACTTC.

J is TRBJ2-7 and V is TRBV7-2, with D maybe TRBD1 (5 bases). The CDR3 loop spans 14 amino acids. The germline V gene has CDR1 SGHTA and CDR2 FQGNSA. Trimming removed 3 bases at V and 9 bases at J, with 18 bases between. The CDR3 here is CASSLSRDLRGQYF. CDR3 nucleotide sequence: TGTGCCAGCAGCTTGAGCAGGGATCTACGTGGGCAGTACTTC.

Remarks on this clone: Compared with germline, one end of the junction differs, possibly owing to a read error. V gene TRBV11-2 combines with J gene TRBJ1-2; 11 bases line up with TRBD1. This CDR3 spans 16 amino acids. In germline, CDR1 is SGHAT, CDR2 FQNNGV. Here the CDR3 reads CASTLAGTGGDYGYTF. For the CDR3, the DNA is TGTGCCAGCACCTTAGCCGGGACAGGGGGAGACTATGGCTACACCTTC.

This chain uses TRBV2 with TRBJ1-2, with a possible D match to TRBD1 (6 bases). V was trimmed by 1 base and J by 7 bases, leaving 16 bases between them. There are 15 residues in the CDR3. Germline assignment: CDR1 SNHLY and CDR2 FYNNEI. CDR3 DNA: TGTGCCAGCAGTGAAGAGAGAACAGGGAGAGGTGGCTACACCTTC. Its translation: CASSEERTGRGGYTF.

V gene TRBV7-9 combines with J gene TRBJ1-2; no definite D call. CDR3 size: 13 residues. Germline V gives CDR1 SEHNR, CDR2 FQNEAQ (reference sequence). Trimming took off 2 bases at V and 8 bases at J, with 12 bases between the two ends. The CDR3 region has the DNA TGTGCCAGCAGCTTAAGGAATCTGGGCGGCTACACCTTC. Translating it yields CASSLRNLGGYTF.

This clone was observed a single time. The CDR3 sequence is CASSNSQLGPSEAFF. CDR3 DNA: TGCGCCAGCAGCAACTCCCAACTGGGCCCGAGTGAAGCTTTCTTT. The chain couples TRBV5-1 to TRBJ1-1; no clear D. This CDR3 contains 15 residues. CDR1 and CDR2 from the germline V gene are SGHRS and YFSETQ. The V and J ends lost 4 bases and 7 bases respectively, with 20 bases between them.

The rearrangement links TRBV6-5 to TRBJ1-2; a possible D gene is TRBD1 (6 bases). CDR3 length equals 15 residues. Per germline, CDR1 MNHEY and CDR2 SVGAGI. Trimming cost V 5 bases and J 0 bases, with 13 bases left between them. The CDR3, as DNA: TGTGCCAGCAGTCAGAACAGGGCAGCTAACTATGGCTACACCTTC. Translation gives CASSQNRAANYGYTF.

The chain links TRBV27 to TRBJ1-2; maybe TRBD1 (6 bases). Germline CDR1 MNHEY, CDR2 SMNVEV (reference sequence). The length of the CDR3 is 16 residues. The ends were cut back, 7 bases at V and 4 bases at J, with 22 bases in the middle. The CDR3 protein is CASTRGGTHEPYGYTF. For the CDR3, the DNA is TGTGCCAGCACCCGGGGGGGGACACATGAACCCTATGGCTACACCTTC.

The rearrangement links TRBV9 to TRBJ2-6; possibly TRBD1 for D (5 bases). Trimming shortened V by 1 base and J by 0 bases, and 14 bases separated the two germline ends. CDR3 length equals 18 residues. CDR1 SGDLS and CDR2 YYNGEE come from the germline V gene. CDR3: CASSVSLTQGSGANVLTF. CDR3 in DNA: TGTGCCAGCAGCGTATCTTTAACCCAGGGCTCTGGGGCCAACGTCCTGACTTTC.

This clone was seen only a few times. The chain uses TRBV5-6 and TRBJ1-6; D gene ambiguous. Germline assignment: CDR1 SGHDT and CDR2 YYEEEE. V lost 4 bases, J lost 3 bases, and 11 bases lay in between. The CDR3 is made up of 15 amino acids. The CDR3 region has the DNA TGTGCCAGCAGCGAGTACAGCCTCTATAATTCACCCCTCCACTTT. It is translated as CASSEYSLYNSPLHF.